The 26 T cell receptor beta chains reported below all come from one sample, sequenced in a study of T-cell memory formation after mild COVID-19. TCRdb called the 5' RACE reads again in MiXCR, with one record for every CDR3 protein. This sample yields some 300,000 distinct CDR3 sequences, of which roughly a fifth are seen a single time; roughly 21% belongs to the top ten. Input material: PBMCs or a T cell subset sorted from them (not recorded which). The source is a man aged 18 to 29 who had mild COVID-19 (a few samples of this study predate the infection). Cell type and time point are not known.

This clonotype was seen a few times. The chain employs TRBV4-2 and TRBJ1-1; D gene ambiguous. CDR1 and CDR2 (germline): LGHNA, YNFKEQ. The ends were cut back, 4 bases at V and 13 bases at J, with 25 bases in the middle. This CDR3 has 15 residues. CDR3 loop: CASSPAPDMTRRGFF. For the CDR3, the DNA is TGTGCCAGCAGCCCGGCCCCCGATATGACCCGAAGAGGTTTCTTT.

The chain has TRBV5-5 and TRBJ2-5; D might be TRBD1 (6 bases). Per germline, CDR1 SGHKS and CDR2 YYEKEE (reference sequence). CDR3 size: 15 residues. V gave up 4 bases and J gave up 4 bases, with 17 bases separating them. CDR3 loop: CASSGGQRGRETQYF. The CDR3 nucleotides read TGTGCCAGCAGCGGAGGACAGAGGGGACGAGAGACCCAGTACTTC. Based on the CDR3 plus reference TRBV5-5 and TRBJ2-5, the full variable domain is DAGVTQSPTHLIKTRGQQVTLRCSPISGHKSVSWYQQVLGQGPQFIFQYYEKEERGRGNFPDRFSARQFPNYSSELNVNALLLGDSALYLCASSGGQRGRETQYFGPGTRLLVL.

This clonotype was recorded at least ten times. The chain has TRBV20-1 and TRBJ2-1; possibly TRBD1 or TRBD2 for D (6 bases each). Trimming shortened V by 6 bases and J by 8 bases, and 14 bases separated the two germline ends. CDR1 and CDR2 (germline): DFQATT, SNEGSKA (reference sequence). This CDR3 region has 12 residues. This CDR3 is CSARLGGDEQFF. For the CDR3, the DNA is TGCAGTGCCAGACTGGGGGGCGATGAGCAGTTCTTC.

The CDR3 DNA reads as TGTGCCATCAGTGAGTCTGGGGTCACTGAAGCTTTCTTT. As protein: CAISESGVTEAFF. The V gene is TRBV10-3, the J gene TRBJ1-1; D unresolved. V was cut by 0 bases and J by 4 bases, with 6 bases left in between. Germline loops: CDR1 ENHRY, CDR2 SYGVKD. This CDR3 has 13 residues.

V is TRBV18 and J is TRBJ2-7; a possible D gene is TRBD2 (5 bases). V lost 2 bases, J lost 7 bases, and 12 bases lay in between. Germline CDR1 reads KGHSH; CDR2 reads LQKENI. This CDR3 is built from 13 residues. CDR3: CASSPGTTGEQYV. DNA for the CDR3: TGTGCCAGCTCACCAGGCACAACGGGAGAGCAGTACGTC.

This clonotype came up a few times. The chain combines TRBV6-5 with TRBJ2-5; maybe TRBD2 (5 bases). The ends were cut back, 6 bases at V and 3 bases at J, with 17 bases in the middle. The germline V gene has CDR1 MNHEY and CDR2 SVGAGI. The CDR3 has 15 residues. CDR3: CASSDVAAGEETQYF. CDR3 nucleotides: TGTGCCAGCAGCGACGTTGCTGCGGGTGAAGAGACCCAGTACTTC.

The rearrangement links TRBV10-3 to TRBJ2-7, with a possible D match to TRBD1 (5 bases). The V end lost 11 bases, the J end lost 3 bases, and 14 bases lay between the germline ends. CDR1 and CDR2 (germline): ENHRY, SYGVKD. This CDR3 is built from 12 residues. The CDR3 is CAANSDNYEQYV. CDR3 nucleotide sequence: TGTGCCGCCAACTCGGACAACTACGAGCAGTACGTC.

This clonotype was counted a few times. This CDR3 is CASTGEGLSPLHF. In DNA form, the CDR3 reads TGCGCCAGCACTGGGGAGGGGCTCTCACCCCTCCACTTT. The chain employs TRBV5-1 and TRBJ1-6; D may be TRBD1 (5 bases). Trimming pared 6 bases from V and 10 bases from J, leaving 14 bases between. Per the germline V gene, CDR1 is SGHRS and CDR2 is YFSETQ. The CDR3 length is 13 residues.

The chain has TRBV12-3 or TRBV12-4 and TRBJ1-1; D gene uncertain. The CDR3 contains 13 residues. V was pared by 2 bases and J by 9 bases, with 13 bases between. This chain's CDR3 is CASSLSSPAKAFF. The CDR3 nucleotides read TGTGCCAGCAGTTTATCATCCCCAGCTAAAGCTTTCTTT.

As regards this clonotype: A junction end diverges from the germline sequence, so it may reflect a read error. The chain carries TRBV7-7 and TRBJ2-2, with D possibly being TRBD1 or TRBD2 (5 bases each). The germline V gene encodes CDR1 SSHAT and CDR2 FNYEAQ (reference sequence). The CDR3 has 16 amino acids. The CDR3 sequence: CASSLRGRPNTGELFF. CDR3 nucleotide sequence: TGTGCTAGCAGCTTAAGGGGACGGCCCAACACCGGGGAGCTGTTTTTT. The complete variable domain, with remaining parts taken from reference TRBV7-7 and TRBJ2-2, reads GAGVSQSPRYKVTKRGQDVTLRCDPISSHATLYWYQQALGQGPEFLTYFNYEAQPDKSGLPSDRFSAERPEGSISTLTIQRTEQRDSAMYRCASSLRGRPNTGELFFGEGSRLTVL.

The sample holds many counts of this clonotype. The chain combines TRBV2 with TRBJ2-4, with a possible D match to TRBD1 (6 bases). Germline V gene data show CDR1 as SNHLY and CDR2 as FYNNEI. The germline V and J ends were trimmed by 3 bases and 6 bases, with 6 bases remaining between them. The CDR3 has 12 residues. The CDR3 reads CASSEDRNIQYF. Written as DNA, the CDR3 is TGTGCCAGCAGTGAGGACAGAAACATTCAGTACTTC.

In this sample, this clonotype turned up a few times. The rearrangement joins TRBV7-2 to TRBJ1-1, with a weak D call TRBD1 (5 bases). CDR3 length: 13 amino acids. V gave up 7 bases and J gave up 3 bases, with 12 bases separating them. CDR1 and CDR2 (germline): SGHTA, FQGNSA. This CDR3 is CASTLLGDTEAFF. CDR3 DNA sequence: TGTGCCAGCACCTTGTTAGGGGACACTGAAGCTTTCTTT.

This clonotype was found a few times. The V gene is TRBV12-3 or TRBV12-4, the J gene TRBJ1-1; D gene ambiguous. The CDR3 is 12 residues long. V was clipped by 3 bases and J by 7 bases, with 9 bases between them. The CDR3 DNA reads TGTGCCAGCAGTTTTCGGCGGCTTGAAGCTTTCTTT. This sequence encodes CASSFRRLEAFF.

This clonotype has a count of ten or more. The J gene is TRBJ1-1, the V gene TRBV7-2; no clear D. The germline CDR1 and CDR2 sequences are SGHTA and FQGNSA. V lost 5 bases to trimming and J lost 1 base, with 8 bases between them. The CDR3 length is 13 residues. The CDR3: CASSALRNTEAFF. The DNA for the CDR3 is TGTGCCAGCAGCGCCCTCAGGAACACTGAAGCTTTCTTT. Full variable domain (rest looked up from reference TRBV7-2 and TRBJ1-1): GAGVSQSPSNKVTEKGKDVELRCDPISGHTALYWYRQSLGQGLEFLIYFQGNSAPDKSGLPSDRFSAERTGGSVSTLTIQRTQQEDSAVYLCASSALRNTEAFFGQGTRLTVV.

This clonotype was observed at least ten times. This chain uses TRBV20-1 with TRBJ2-6; D might be TRBD1 or TRBD2, each matching 5 bases. The V gene's germline CDR1 is DFQATT and CDR2 SNEGSKA (reference sequence). V lost 2 bases and J lost 0, with 8 bases in between. This CDR3 region has 15 residues. The CDR3 reads CSARRGASGANVLTF. In DNA form, the CDR3 reads TGCAGTGCTAGAAGGGGAGCCTCTGGGGCCAACGTCCTGACTTTC.

This clonotype was seen more than once but under ten times. The rearrangement joins TRBV10-3 to TRBJ1-6; 8 nucleotides align to TRBD1. CDR1 is ENHRY, CDR2 SYGVKD, per germline. This CDR3 comprises 17 residues. J was trimmed by 9 bases and V by 6 bases; bases with no gene match: 16. For the CDR3, the DNA is TGTGCCATCAGGGGTTCCCAAACAGGGGGAACAAGTTCACCCCTCCACTTT. Translated, it gives CAIRGSQTGGTSSPLHF.

The chain links TRBV7-9 to TRBJ2-7, with TRBD1 identical over 10 bases. With V trimmed by 4 bases and J by 3 bases, 6 bases remained unmatched. The CDR3 sequence is 15 residues long. Looked up from germline, CDR1 is SEHNR and CDR2 is FQNEAQ (reference sequence). The CDR3, as DNA: TGTGCCAGCAGCTCTGGGGACAGGGGAAACTACGAGCAGTACGTC. Translated: CASSSGDRGNYEQYV.

The rearrangement uses TRBV25-1 and TRBJ2-2; D is undetermined. V lost 0 bases to trimming and J lost 4 bases, with 15 bases between them. Per the germline V gene, CDR1 is MGHDK and CDR2 is SYGVNS. CDR3 length: 17 amino acids. The CDR3 DNA is TGTGCCAGCAGTGAATACCTGGAAGTACAATCCACCGGGGAGCTGTTTTTT. Translating gives CASSEYLEVQSTGELFF.

This clonotype was observed a few times. The V call is TRBV6-5, the J call TRBJ1-1; 9 bases fit TRBD1. CDR1 MNHEY and CDR2 SVGAGI come from the germline V gene. CDR3 length equals 14 residues. After removal of 8 bases from V and 5 bases from J, the junction contained 9 bases not matched to a gene. The CDR3 sequence: CASCGTGGLTEAFF. The DNA for the CDR3 is TGTGCCAGCTGTGGCACAGGGGGCCTGACTGAAGCTTTCTTT.

This rearrangement joins TRBV20-1 to TRBJ2-3; D may be TRBD2 (5 bases). Germline CDR1 reads DFQATT; CDR2 reads SNEGSKA (reference sequence). Trimming removed 0 bases from V and 2 bases from J, with 9 bases in between. The CDR3 runs to 14 residues. The CDR3 DNA follows: TGCAGTGCTAGAGAGGTTAGCGACACAGATACGCAGTATTTT. Amino acids: CSAREVSDTDTQYF.

CDR3 nucleotide sequence: TGTGCCAGCAGCTTAGGTGGCAGGGAAAATCAGCCCCAGCATTTT. It yields the protein CASSLGGRENQPQHF. This chain connects TRBV7-2 to TRBJ1-5; TRBD1 might be the D (5 bases). This CDR3 comprises 15 residues. The V and J ends lost 1 base and 4 bases respectively, with 11 bases between them. The germline CDR1 and CDR2 sequences are SGHTA and FQGNSA.

The sample holds a few counts of this clonotype. The CDR3 DNA reads as TGTGCCAGCAGCTCAGTCGCCCGGGGGACAGGGCGGAATGAGCAGTTCTTC. It encodes CASSSVARGTGRNEQFF. The gene calls are TRBV7-8 and TRBJ2-1; 9 bases are a match to TRBD1. V dropped 4 bases and J dropped 7; count of bases not matched to a gene: 14. This CDR3 spans 17 amino acids. From germline, CDR1 is SGHVS and CDR2 FQNEAQ.

V and J are TRBV3-1 and TRBJ1-1; possibly TRBD1 for D (5 bases). Trimming cost V 1 base and J 5 bases, with 11 bases left between them. The V gene's germline CDR1 is LGHDT and CDR2 YNNKEL (reference sequence). The CDR3 sequence is 14 residues long. The CDR3 DNA reads as TGTGCCAGCAGCCAAGTCCCGGGGGTAACTGAAGCTTTCTTT. Translation: CASSQVPGVTEAFF.

The chain recombines TRBV3-1 with TRBJ1-2; 9 nucleotides agree with TRBD1. J gave up 5 bases and V 1 base, and 11 bases lay outside the gene matches. CDR3 length equals 17 residues. Per germline, CDR1 LGHDT and CDR2 YNNKEL (reference sequence). The CDR3 protein is CASSQVPDGQGWYGYTF. CDR3 nucleotides: TGTGCCAGCAGCCAAGTCCCGGATGGACAGGGGTGGTATGGCTACACCTTC.

This clonotype has only a few counts. The chain uses TRBV3-1 and TRBJ1-6; TRBD1 matches 9 bases. CDR1 and CDR2 from the germline V gene are LGHDT and YNNKEL (reference sequence). The CDR3 totals 13 residues. J gave up 14 bases and V 3 bases, and 5 bases lay outside the gene matches. This CDR3 reads CASSHDRGWSLHF. CDR3 in DNA: TGTGCCAGCAGCCACGACAGGGGGTGGTCCCTCCACTTT.

This chain links TRBV3-1 with TRBJ2-1; 9 bases line up with TRBD1. V dropped 4 bases and J dropped 9; count of bases not matched to a gene: 7. The germline gives CDR1 LGHDT, CDR2 YNNKEL (reference sequence). This CDR3 spans 14 amino acids. CDR3 region: CASSPEQGAGEQFF. As DNA, the CDR3 is TGTGCCAGCAGCCCAGAACAGGGGGCGGGTGAGCAGTTCTTC.